A selection of T cell receptor beta chains follows, all from one sample in a study of blood T cell repertoires in COVID-19. Sequencing was performed with immunoSEQ multiplex PCR; in TCRdb, only in-frame clones are kept and a portion is missing. Among 150,000 to 200,000 clones listed, over 70% were seen once. Sequenced input: PBMCs or T cells enriched from blood (not recorded which). All receptors come from a man aged 45 to 65 who had recovered from COVID-19. CDR3s include the opening cysteine and the closing phenylalanine or tryptophan. Each record gives: clone size, D gene, J gene, V gene, CDR3 protein, CDR3 DNA. A D gene is named only where the DNA matches it firmly. Clone size appears in some rows only: once, few, many, or a class for an expanded clone.

-,-,TRBJ1-2,TRBV7-2,CASSLGFAGGGNYGYTF,TGTGCCAGCAGCTTAGGTTTCGCGGGGGGCGGAAACTATGGCTACACCTTC
few,TRBD1,TRBJ1-5,TRBV6-4,CASSDPKTGSNQPQHF,TGTGCCAGCAGTGACCCTAAGACAGGGAGCAATCAGCCCCAGCATTTT
-,-,TRBJ2-7,TRBV2,CASIASRAPEQYF,TGTGCCAGCATCGCCTCCAGGGCGCCAGAGCAGTACTTC
-,-,TRBJ1-3,TRBV9,CASSVESTGYAGNTIYF,TGTGCCAGCAGCGTGGAGAGCACAGGGTACGCGGGAAACACCATATATTTT
-,TRBD2,TRBJ2-1,TRBV10-1,CASGPSGSHEQFF,TGCGCCAGCGGACCTAGCGGCTCCCATGAGCAGTTCTTC
-,TRBD2,TRBJ2-7,TRBV5-1,CASSPSGYYEQYF,TGCGCCAGCAGCCCTAGCGGGTACTACGAGCAGTACTTC
-,TRBD2,TRBJ2-2,TRBV15,CATSLERGPRGTGELFF,TGTGCCACCAGCCTCGAGCGGGGGCCCCGGGGCACCGGGGAGCTGTTTTTT
-,-,TRBJ2-2,TRBV12-3/TRBV12-4,CASSPSATGELFF,TGTGCCAGCAGTCCTAGCGCCACCGGGGAGCTGTTTTTT
-,-,TRBJ1-1,TRBV28,CASIPRRLVGTEAFF,TGTGCCAGCATCCCCCGGAGGTTGGTGGGCACTGAAGCTTTCTTT
-,TRBD2,TRBJ2-7,TRBV6-5,CASRREGGSYEQYF,TGTGCCAGCCGGCGGGAGGGGGGCTCCTACGAGCAGTACTTC
-,TRBD1,TRBJ1-2,TRBV2,CASARQGRDGYTF,TGTGCCAGCGCAAGACAGGGGAGGGATGGCTACACCTTC
-,TRBD1,TRBJ1-4,TRBV6-1,CASSELAGRGLDEKLFF,TGTGCCAGCAGTGAATTGGCAGGAAGGGGGCTGGATGAAAAACTGTTTTTT
-,-,TRBJ1-1,TRBV5-1,CASSPTGRDTEAFF,TGCGCCAGCAGCCCTACAGGGAGAGACACTGAAGCTTTCTTT
few,TRBD2,TRBJ2-2,TRBV7-2,CASSSAGGSGSGELFF,TGTGCCAGCAGCTCAGCCGGGGGGTCCGGGTCCGGGGAGCTGTTTTTT
-,TRBD2,TRBJ2-3,TRBV2,CASSETGLAGVDTQYF,TGTGCCAGCAGTGAAACCGGACTAGCGGGGGTGGATACGCAGTATTTT
-,TRBD2,TRBJ2-1,TRBV29-1,CSASGSAYNEQFF,TGCAGCGCCAGCGGGAGCGCCTACAATGAGCAGTTCTTC
-,TRBD1,TRBJ2-1,TRBV7-3,CASSVTGTGHYNEQFF,TGTGCCAGCAGCGTTACCGGGACAGGTCACTACAATGAGCAGTTCTTC
-,TRBD2,TRBJ2-3,TRBV29-1,CSVIGGGGGTDTQYF,TGCAGCGTTATCGGGGGGGGAGGAGGCACAGATACGCAGTATTTT
-,TRBD1,TRBJ1-6,TRBV5-5,CASSFWQGDSPLHF,TGTGCCAGCAGCTTCTGGCAGGGGGATTCACCCCTCCACTTT
-,-,TRBJ2-3,TRBV2,CASRIGGTDTQYF,TGTGCCAGCAGGATCGGTGGCACAGATACGCAGTATTTT
few,-,TRBJ1-5,TRBV24-1,CATSDYIGSQHF,TGTGCCACCAGTGATTACATCGGGTCCCAGCATTTT
-,TRBD2,TRBJ2-5,TRBV6-5,CASSKWREGRETQYF,TGTGCCAGCAGCAAATGGCGGGAGGGCCGGGAGACCCAGTACTTC
-,TRBD2,TRBJ2-1,TRBV11-3,CASSSFLAEGNEQFF,TGTGCCAGCAGCTCGTTTCTAGCGGAGGGGAATGAGCAGTTCTTC
few,-,TRBJ1-2,TRBV15,CATSRDRVYGYTF,TGTGCCACCAGCAGAGATCGGGTCTATGGCTACACCTTC
once,-,TRBJ2-2,TRBV5-4,CASSLGLDRNTGELFF,TGTGCCAGCAGCTTGGGATTGGACAGAAACACCGGGGAGCTGTTTTTT
-,-,TRBJ1-2,TRBV6-1,CASSEARLNYGYTF,TGTGCCAGCAGTGAAGCCAGACTTAACTATGGCTACACCTTC
-,-,TRBJ2-3,TRBV18,CASSPRTRGDTQYF,TGTGCCAGCTCACCACGGACTAGGGGGGATACGCAGTATTTT
-,TRBD1,TRBJ2-2,TRBV5-4,CASSFGLAQGARGTGELFF,TGTGCCAGCAGCTTTGGCCTAGCGCAGGGGGCGCGGGGCACCGGGGAGCTGTTTTTT
few,TRBD1,TRBJ2-7,TRBV19,CATSRDRSYEQYF,TGTGCCACTTCTCGGGACAGGTCCTACGAGCAGTACTTC
once,TRBD1,TRBJ1-1,TRBV5-6,CASSRTGTAEAFF,TGTGCCAGCAGCAGGACAGGGACCGCTGAAGCTTTCTTT
once,-,TRBJ2-1,TRBV7-8,CASSLVSARVGNEQFF,TGTGCCAGCAGCTTAGTATCGGCCAGGGTGGGCAATGAGCAGTTCTTC
-,-,TRBJ1-2,TRBV2,CASSEPFGTTNFIYGYTF,TGTGCCAGCAGTGAACCCTTCGGGACAACGAATTTTATTTATGGCTACACCTTC
-,TRBD1,TRBJ1-2,TRBV5-5,CASSKGQGNGYTF,TGTGCCAGCAGCAAGGGACAGGGGAATGGCTACACCTTC
-,-,TRBJ2-7,TRBV2,CASSGAVAYEQYF,TGTGCCAGCAGTGGGGCAGTAGCCTACGAGCAGTACTTC